Listed here are 25 T cell receptor beta chains from one sample, sequenced in a study of T cells in Graves' hyperthyroidism and ophthalmopathy. Regions amplified from RNA transcripts were the TCR beta CDR3 regions. Researchers ran a first-round RT-PCR on the TCR CDR3 using the HTBI primer set. TCRdb reanalysed the multiplex PCR reads using MiXCR and keeps one entry per CDR3 protein. The sample comprises under 300,000 distinct CDR3 sequences, roughly an eighth of which are singletons, and around 8% rests with the top ten. Material for sequencing was blood. The receptor set was obtained from a woman aged 40 to 55 with Graves' hyperthyroidism.

As regards this clonotype: A read error may be the cause here, since a much bigger clone is one base away. This chain uses TRBV24-1 with TRBJ2-1, with 11 bases that match TRBD2. From germline, CDR1 is KGHDR and CDR2 SFDVKD. Losses at the gene ends were 12 bases for V and 2 bases for J; bases not matched to a gene: 5. This CDR3 is built from 14 residues. The CDR3 DNA reads TGTGCCGCCAATAGCGGGAGGGCCTACAATGAGCAGTTCTTC. Its translation: CAANSGRAYNEQFF.

This clonotype was counted ten times or more. The rearrangement links TRBV24-1 to TRBJ1-5; TRBD1 matches 7 bases. This CDR3 region has 13 residues. The V and J ends lost 9 bases and 4 bases, in that order; junction bases with no gene match: 5. The germline V gene encodes CDR1 KGHDR and CDR2 SFDVKD. The CDR3 protein is CATSDRRNQPQHF. CDR3 sequence (DNA): TGTGCCACCTCGGACAGGCGAAATCAGCCCCAGCATTTT.

This clonotype has a count of ten or more. The chain has TRBV6-5 and TRBJ1-1, with D perhaps TRBD1 (5 bases). Trimming stripped 4 bases from V and 1 base from J, with 13 bases between. CDR1 MNHEY and CDR2 SVGAGI come from the germline V gene. This CDR3 comprises 15 residues. DNA for the CDR3: TGTGCCAGCAGTTCCTCGGGACGGAGGAACACTGAAGCTTTCTTT. Its protein is CASSSSGRRNTEAFF.

The J gene is TRBJ2-7, the V gene TRBV3-1; the D gene is possibly TRBD2 (5 bases). Germline V gene sequence: CDR1 LGHDT, CDR2 YNNKEL (reference sequence). CDR3 length: 16 residues. Trimming took off 0 bases at V and 3 bases at J, with 15 bases between the two ends. The CDR3 sequence is CASSQDWTYQIYEQYF. CDR3 DNA sequence: TGTGCCAGCAGCCAAGACTGGACTTACCAAATCTACGAGCAGTACTTC.

This clonotype was detected many times. The V call is TRBV7-9, the J call TRBJ2-3, with D perhaps matching TRBD2 (6 bases). Germline CDR1 reads SEHNR; CDR2 reads FQNEAQ (reference sequence). The CDR3 extends over 18 amino acids. Trimming shortened V by 5 bases and J by 2 bases, and 23 bases separated the two germline ends. CDR3 DNA: TGTGCCAGCAGCCTTCCTAGGGTAGCGGCACTACACACAGATACGCAGTATTTT. Translated, it gives CASSLPRVAALHTDTQYF.

V gene TRBV27 combines with J gene TRBJ1-2; 8 bases fit TRBD1. The CDR3 runs to 17 residues. Germline V CDR1 and CDR2: MNHEY, SMNVEV (reference sequence). The V segment lost 0 bases and the J segment 8 bases; nucleotides outside the gene matches: 14. This CDR3 is CASSLSSLDRGGWGYTF. CDR3 nucleotide sequence: TGTGCCAGCAGTTTATCTAGCCTTGACAGGGGCGGCTGGGGCTACACCTTC.

This clonotype showed up many times. This chain connects TRBV2 to TRBJ2-1; the D is unclear. The ends were cut back, 4 bases at V and 6 bases at J, with 16 bases in the middle. The CDR3 runs 15 residues. Germline V lookup: CDR1 SNHLY, CDR2 FYNNEI. Here the CDR3 DNA reads TGTGCCAGCAGTGGGGCCCCTCAGACCGGCAATGAGCAGTTCTTC. Translating it yields CASSGAPQTGNEQFF.

Many counts were recorded for this clonotype. V gene TRBV7-9 combines with J gene TRBJ2-7; 7 bases match TRBD2. The germline CDR1 and CDR2 sequences are SEHNR and FQNEAQ (reference sequence). The junction had 6 bases not matched to a gene; V was cut back by 1 base and J by 0 bases. The CDR3 loop spans 16 amino acids. The CDR3 region has the DNA TGTGCCAGCAGCTTAGTAACGGGGGGACCCTCCTACGAGCAGTACTTC. It specifies CASSLVTGGPSYEQYF.

Ten or more counts support this clonotype. The rearrangement joins TRBV10-3 to TRBJ2-1; D call uncertain. This CDR3 has 13 amino acids. The germline V gene has CDR1 ENHRY and CDR2 SYGVKD. The V and J ends lost 6 bases and 1 base respectively, with 7 bases between them. The CDR3 DNA follows: TGTGCCATCAGCGGAGCGTCCTACAATGAGCAGTTCTTC. Its protein is CAISGASYNEQFF.

V gene TRBV6-1 combines with J gene TRBJ2-1; D is ambiguous. V was pared by 11 bases and J by 6 bases, with 14 bases between. The CDR3 spans 12 residues. Looked up from germline, CDR1 is MNHNS and CDR2 is SASEGT. The CDR3 DNA reads as TGTGCCGGTAGCCTGTATGGCAATGAGCAGTTCTTC. Its protein product is CAGSLYGNEQFF.

This clonotype has a count of ten or more. This sequence joins TRBV18 and TRBJ2-5; a weak D match, TRBD1 (6 bases). Trimming shortened V by 3 bases and J by 2 bases, and 10 bases separated the two germline ends. This CDR3 has 14 residues. The germline CDR1 and CDR2 sequences are KGHSH and LQKENI. The chain's CDR3 is CASSPIQGQETQYF. The CDR3 bases are TGTGCCAGCTCACCGATCCAGGGGCAAGAGACCCAGTACTTC.

There are a few counts of this clonotype. The chain has TRBV7-3 and TRBJ2-2; D may be TRBD2 (5 bases). Germline V gives CDR1 SGHTA, CDR2 FQGTGA. V gave up 5 bases and J gave up 4 bases, with 11 bases separating them. This CDR3 has 14 residues. The CDR3 DNA sequence: TGTGCCAGCAGCCCGGGAAAGTTCACCGGGGAGCTGTTTTTT. Translating gives CASSPGKFTGELFF.

This clonotype came up many times. The chain couples TRBV7-9 to TRBJ2-2, with TRBD2 matching over 7 bases. V dropped 5 bases and J dropped 0; count of bases not matched to a gene: 6. CDR1 SEHNR and CDR2 FQNEAQ come from the germline V gene (reference sequence). This CDR3 region has 16 residues. The CDR3 reads CASSALSGANTGELFF. CDR3 nucleotides: TGTGCCAGCAGCGCTTTAAGCGGGGCGAACACCGGGGAGCTGTTTTTT.

With regard to this clonotype: Being one base from a much bigger clone, this may be a read error. Without the conserved terminal phenylalanine or tryptophan, this CDR3 likely stems from a read error. This chain joins TRBV6-1 and TRBJ2-3, with D possibly being TRBD1 (6 bases). Trimming left V 10 bases short and J 0 bases short, with 14 bases between. CDR1 and CDR2 (germline): MNHNS, SASEGT. This CDR3 contains 14 residues. The CDR3 DNA sequence: TGTGCCACCAAGGGACAACCTAGCACAGATACGCAGTATCTT. Its translation is CATKGQPSTDTQYL.

This clonotype is a singleton in its sample. A read error may explain this, as a much larger clone is one base away. This rearrangement joins TRBV6-1 to TRBJ1-1; TRBD1 aligns across 8 bases. The CDR3 runs to 14 residues. Germline CDR1 is MNHNS and CDR2 is SASEGT. J lost 5 bases, V lost 11 bases, and 13 bases had no gene match. The CDR3 region has the DNA TGTGCCGGCAACAAGGACAGGGTAGCGACTGAAGCTTTCTTT. Amino acids: CAGNKDRVATEAFF.

In this sample, this clonotype turned up many times. The chain recombines TRBV3-1 with TRBJ2-7, with a tentative D call TRBD2 (6 bases). Germline V gene sequence: CDR1 LGHDT, CDR2 YNNKEL (reference sequence). The CDR3 runs 14 residues. Trimming stripped 4 bases from V and 7 bases from J, with 17 bases between. The CDR3 nucleotides read TGTGCCAGCAGCCGCCCGGGACCAGGAGGGGAGCAGTACTTC. This translates into CASSRPGPGGEQYF.

The V call is TRBV5-5, the J call TRBJ1-2; 8 nucleotides match TRBD1. Germline CDR1 is SGHKS and CDR2 is YYEKEE (reference sequence). The CDR3 loop spans 15 amino acids. Germline trimming cut 6 bases from V and 6 bases from J; bases unmatched to any gene: 13. Here the CDR3 reads CASTQGAGRLDGYTF. The CDR3 DNA reads TGTGCCAGCACCCAGGGGGCAGGGAGGCTTGATGGCTACACCTTC.

This clonotype was counted many times. The chain employs TRBV28 and TRBJ1-5; D not certain. This CDR3 is built from 14 residues. V dropped 6 bases and J dropped 0 bases, with 9 bases sitting between them. The germline V gene encodes CDR1 MDHEN and CDR2 SYDVKM. The CDR3 DNA sequence: TGTGCCAGCAGCGGTCCTCTTAGCAATCAGCCCCAGCATTTT. Translation: CASSGPLSNQPQHF.

This clonotype was seen many times. The chain links TRBV7-9 to TRBJ2-2; TRBD2 might be the D (6 bases). CDR3 length: 15 amino acids. Germline CDR1 is SEHNR and CDR2 is FQNEAQ (reference sequence). V was trimmed by 0 bases and J by 5 bases, leaving 10 bases between them. The CDR3 sequence is CASSLALAGTGELFF. CDR3 in DNA: TGTGCCAGCAGCTTAGCGCTGGCGGGAACCGGGGAGCTGTTTTTT.

The chain combines TRBV6-2 or TRBV6-3 with TRBJ2-7; D unclear. This CDR3 has 11 residues. Trimming took off 5 bases at V and 6 bases at J, with 8 bases between the two ends. Germline CDR1 and CDR2: MNHEY and SVGEGT. CDR3 amino acids: CASSGPREQYF. CDR3 DNA: TGTGCCAGCAGTGGACCTCGCGAGCAGTACTTC.

The table lists this clonotype with many counts. CDR3 sequence reads: CASTVTQVVTDTQYF. CDR3 coding DNA: TGTGCCAGCACGGTAACCCAAGTGGTAACAGATACGCAGTATTTT. The chain carries TRBV2 and TRBJ2-3; no firm D call. Germline V gene sequence: CDR1 SNHLY, CDR2 FYNNEI. The CDR3 is made up of 15 amino acids. Trimming took 7 bases from V and 3 from J, leaving 17 bases between them.

In this sample, this clonotype turned up many times. The CDR3 sequence is CASSRRGGSTDTQYF. For the CDR3, the DNA is TGTGCCAGCAGCCGGAGGGGGGGGAGCACAGATACGCAGTATTTT. The rearrangement joins TRBV7-9 to TRBJ2-3; a possible D gene is TRBD2 (7 bases). The CDR3 has 15 amino acids. V lost 5 bases, J lost 0 bases, and 12 bases lay in between. Germline loops: CDR1 SEHNR, CDR2 FQNEAQ (reference sequence).

Many counts were recorded for this clonotype. V gene TRBV30 combines with J gene TRBJ1-4, with no clear D. CDR1 GTSNPN and CDR2 SVGIG come from the germline V gene (reference sequence). The CDR3 covers 13 residues. The V and J ends lost 3 bases and 4 bases respectively, with 9 bases between them. CDR3: CAWSRQINEKLFF. In DNA form, the CDR3 reads TGTGCCTGGAGCAGGCAGATTAATGAAAAACTGTTTTTT. Looking up the rest from reference TRBV30 and TRBJ1-4 gives the full variable domain: SQTIHQWPATLVQPVGSPLSLECTVEGTSNPNLYWYRQAAGRGLQLLFYSVGIGQISSEVPQNLSASRPQDRQFILSSKKLLLSDSGFYLCAWSRQINEKLFFGSGTQLSVL.

Ten or more counts support this clonotype. V usage is TRBV3-1 and J usage is TRBJ2-1, with 11 positions matching TRBD2. Germline loops: CDR1 LGHDT, CDR2 YNNKEL (reference sequence). The length of the CDR3 is 15 residues. V trimming: 2 bases; J trimming: 5 bases; junction bases outside the gene matches: 2. The CDR3 sequence is CASSQMTSGNNEQFF. The CDR3 DNA is TGTGCCAGCAGCCAAATGACTAGCGGGAACAATGAGCAGTTCTTC.

This clonotype was seen at least ten times. V usage is TRBV5-1 and J usage is TRBJ2-3; maybe TRBD1 (5 bases). CDR3 length equals 13 residues. Germline V lookup: CDR1 SGHRS, CDR2 YFSETQ. V was clipped by 4 bases and J by 5 bases, with 11 bases between them. This chain's CDR3 is CASSQDSRDTQYF. The CDR3, as DNA: TGCGCCAGCAGCCAAGACAGCCGAGATACGCAGTATTTT.